The clone carrying this T cell receptor beta chain turned up a few times. Its specificity is not known. The sample comes from a study of T cells after yellow fever vaccination. Findings and caveats of the study: Weaker overall was a secondary response that nonetheless peaked faster, on day 5 versus 15. Reappearance after the booster was observed for most primary-vaccination clones (about 95% CD4, about 86% CD8). Abundant clonotypes from the bulk population could contaminate FACS-sorted repertoires.

Production of TCR cDNA was by 5'RACE template switching, which also added a universal primer site and UMIs. TCRdb reprocessed the 5' RACE reads with MiXCR, giving one entry per CDR3 protein. The table records 120,000 or so distinct CDR3 sequences, approximately 9% of them present only once. Looked up from germline, CDR1 is KGHSH and CDR2 is LQKENI. The CDR3 has 17 amino acids. V gave up 1 base and J gave up 5 bases, with 20 bases separating them. Here the sequenced sample was CD8+ T cells sorted from PBMCs, taken on the day of the yellow fever booster vaccination. The clonotype comes from a man between 18 and 35 years old who received the YFV17D yellow fever vaccine. The rearrangement links TRBV18 to TRBJ2-5; possible D gene TRBD1, 6 bases. The CDR3: CASSPRGQPLRRETQYF. In DNA form, the CDR3 reads TGTGCCAGCTCACCACGGGGGCAGCCGCTCCGGCGGGAGACCCAGTACTTC.